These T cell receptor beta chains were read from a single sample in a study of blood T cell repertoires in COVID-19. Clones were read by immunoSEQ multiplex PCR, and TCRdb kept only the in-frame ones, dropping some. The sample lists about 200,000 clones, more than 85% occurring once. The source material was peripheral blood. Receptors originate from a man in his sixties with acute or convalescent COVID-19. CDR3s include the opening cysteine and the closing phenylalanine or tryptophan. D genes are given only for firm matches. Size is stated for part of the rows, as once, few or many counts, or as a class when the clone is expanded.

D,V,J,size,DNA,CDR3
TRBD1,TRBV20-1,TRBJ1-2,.,TGCAGTGCTAGTGAGACCCCCCGGGACAGGAGGTTGTATGGCTACACCTTC,CSASETPRDRRLYGYTF
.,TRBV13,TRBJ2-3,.,TGTGCCAGCAGTACGGGGGTCGCAGATACGCAGTATTTT,CASSTGVADTQYF
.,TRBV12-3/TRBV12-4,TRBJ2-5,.,TGTGCCAGCAGTTTACGTCACCAAGAGACCCAGTACTTC,CASSLRHQETQYF
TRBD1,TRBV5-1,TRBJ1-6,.,TGCGCCAGCAGCCTTGACAGGGTGAGTTCACCCCTCCACTTT,CASSLDRVSSPLHF
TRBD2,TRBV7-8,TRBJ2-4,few,TGTGCCAGCAGCTTAGAGGGCTCTAGCGGCCCGCAGTACTTC,CASSLEGSSGPQYF
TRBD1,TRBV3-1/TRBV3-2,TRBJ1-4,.,TGTGCCAGCAGCCAAGAAGGGAAGGGACAGGGTGTGACTAATGAAAAACTGTTTTTT,CASSQEGKGQGVTNEKLFF
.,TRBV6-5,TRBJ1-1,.,TGTGCCAGCAGCCCCGGGGGGGCATTGGACACTGAAGCTTTCTTT,CASSPGGALDTEAFF
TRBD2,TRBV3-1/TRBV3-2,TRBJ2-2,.,TGTGCCAGCAGCCTTCTAGCGGGGAGCACCGGGGAGCTGTTTTTT,CASSLLAGSTGELFF
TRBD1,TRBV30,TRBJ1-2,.,TGTGCCTGGAGGGACAGGGGGGTAGTAGGCTACACCTTC,CAWRDRGVVGYTF
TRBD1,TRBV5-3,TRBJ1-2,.,TGTGCCAGAAGAGCAGGACAGGGGCACTATGGCTACACCTTC,CARRAGQGHYGYTF
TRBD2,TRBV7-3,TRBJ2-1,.,TGTGCCAGCAGCTTAGGGGCTAGCGGGGGTGGGGAGCAGTTCTTC,CASSLGASGGGEQFF
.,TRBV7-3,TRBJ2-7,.,TGTGCCAGCAGCACAGGGCCGGCCTACGAGCAGTACTTC,CASSTGPAYEQYF
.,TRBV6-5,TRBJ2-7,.,TGTGCCAGCAAAAGACAGGCGTCCTACGAGCAGTACTTC,CASKRQASYEQYF
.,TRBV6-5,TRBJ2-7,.,TGTGCCAGCAGGAGGGATACCTACGAGCAGTACTTC,CASRRDTYEQYF
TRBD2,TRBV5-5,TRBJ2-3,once,TGTGCCAGCAGCTTGGTCTTAGCGGGGGGTGATACGCAGTATTTT,CASSLVLAGGDTQYF
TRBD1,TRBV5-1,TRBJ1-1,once,TGCGCCAGCAGCTCCGACAGGGTCAACACTGAAGCTTTCTTT,CASSSDRVNTEAFF
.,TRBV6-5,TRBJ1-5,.,TGTGCCAGCAGTTCGGGGGGGCGCAATCAGCCCCAGCATTTT,CASSSGGRNQPQHF
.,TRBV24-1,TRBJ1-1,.,TGTGCCACCAGTGAGCCCGGGAGGTCTGAAGCTTTCTTT,CATSEPGRSEAFF
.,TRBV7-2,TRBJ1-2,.,TGTGCCAGCAGCCCAGGGGCCGGAACCTATGGCTACACCTTC,CASSPGAGTYGYTF
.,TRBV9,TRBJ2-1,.,TGTGCCAGCAGCGTGACCACAGCCAACCCCCCTCTCTACAATGAGCAGTTCTTC,CASSVTTANPPLYNEQFF
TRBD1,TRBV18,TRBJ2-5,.,TGTGCCAGCTCACCTCAAACAGGGGGCGAGACCCAGTACTTC,CASSPQTGGETQYF
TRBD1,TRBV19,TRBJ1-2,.,TGTGCCAGTAGAAGGGGGCCCTCGGGGGGCTACACCTTC,CASRRGPSGGYTF
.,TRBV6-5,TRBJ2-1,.,TGTGCCAGCAGTCCCGGGGAGGCTAAGAAGTTCTTC,CASSPGEAKKFF
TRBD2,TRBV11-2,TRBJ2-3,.,TGTGCCAGCAGCCGGACTAGCGGTACAAGGGGCACAGATACGCAGTATTTT,CASSRTSGTRGTDTQYF
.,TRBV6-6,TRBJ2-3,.,TGTGCCAGCAGTTACTCCGGACTCCAAAGTGGAGATACGCAGTATTTT,CASSYSGLQSGDTQYF
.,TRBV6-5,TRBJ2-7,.,TGTGCCAGCAGTTACACCCTAGGCCCCCTAGGGGACGAGCAGTACTTC,CASSYTLGPLGDEQYF
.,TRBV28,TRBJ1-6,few,TGTGCCAGCAGTTTAGAAACAGGGTATAATTCACCCCTCCACTTT,CASSLETGYNSPLHF
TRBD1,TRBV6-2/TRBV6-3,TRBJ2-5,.,TGTGCCAGCAGTTCCTCAGGGGGAAGGGGAGAGACCCAGTACTTC,CASSSSGGRGETQYF
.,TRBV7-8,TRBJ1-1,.,TGTGCCAGCAGCACCAGGGGAAACACTGAAGCTTTCTTT,CASSTRGNTEAFF